This passage covers 20 T cell receptor beta chains from one sample sequenced in a study of beta chain features in type 1 diabetes. Study-level findings and limits: Among patients with Type 1 diabetes, TCRB CDR3s were moderately but significantly shorter in every one of the four CD4+ subsets.

Their cognate antigens are unknown. What was sequenced were expressed TCRB transcripts, since all of the isolated RNA had been reverse transcribed. Assay: immunoSEQ multiplex PCR; the TCRdb copy retains only in-frame clones and omits some. Among under 150,000 clones listed, around 9% were seen once. Sequencing was carried out using central memory CD4+ T cells from blood. These receptors all stem from a man aged 30-40 years with type 1 diabetes.

This clone has only a few counts. This rearrangement joins TRBV2 to TRBJ2-3; possible D gene TRBD2, 6 bases. The germline CDR1 and CDR2 sequences are SNHLY and FYNNEI. This CDR3 is 14 amino acids long. V shed 5 bases and J shed 4 bases, with 13 bases lying between them. CDR3 region: CASSTRLGSDTQYF. Written as DNA, the CDR3 is TGTGCCAGCAGTACCCGACTAGGATCAGATACGCAGTATTTT.

The chain couples TRBV5-4 to TRBJ2-1, with a possible D match to TRBD2 (6 bases). There are 15 residues in the CDR3. Trimming removed 4 bases from V and 6 bases from J, with 17 bases in between. Germline CDR1 and CDR2: SGHNT and YYREEE (reference sequence). The CDR3 spells CASSPAGINSNEQFF. For the CDR3, the DNA is TGTGCCAGCAGCCCGGCGGGGATCAACTCCAATGAGCAGTTCTTC.

The genes are TRBV9 and TRBJ2-7; the match to TRBD2 covers 7 bases. V dropped 0 bases and J dropped 8; count of bases not matched to a gene: 8. This CDR3 has 14 residues. CDR1 SGDLS and CDR2 YYNGEE come from the germline V gene. The CDR3 nucleotides read TGTGCCAGCAGCGTAGATCCGGGGGAGGGCAAGCAGTACTTC. This gives the protein CASSVDPGEGKQYF.

This clone was counted between two and nine times. The CDR3 protein is CASNQGGLAGIQFF. The CDR3 nucleotides read TGTGCCAGCAATCAAGGGGGACTAGCGGGGATTCAGTTCTTC. The V and J genes are TRBV6-1 and TRBJ2-1; 13 bases agree with TRBD2. CDR1 and CDR2 from the germline V gene are MNHNS and SASEGT. V was pared by 7 bases and J by 13 bases, with 10 bases of the junction left unmatched. The CDR3 sequence is 14 residues long.

J is TRBJ2-3 and V is TRBV7-2; 9 nucleotides align to TRBD2. CDR3 length equals 16 residues. Germline values: CDR1 SGHTA, CDR2 FQGNSA. Unmatched junction bases numbered 7, after V lost 4 bases and J lost 2 bases. DNA of the CDR3: TGTGCCAGCAGCTCTTTAGCGGGGGCCCCCACAGATACGCAGTATTTT. Its translation is CASSSLAGAPTDTQYF.

The chain couples TRBV28 to TRBJ2-1; possible D gene TRBD1, 5 bases. V lost 5 bases to trimming and J lost 7 bases, with 9 bases between them. Germline-derived CDR1 and CDR2 are MDHEN and SYDVKM. This CDR3 spans 12 amino acids. CDR3 sequence reads: CASSRQGNEQFF. The CDR3 DNA is TGTGCCAGCAGTCGCCAGGGAAATGAGCAGTTCTTC.

This clone was seen a few times. The V and J genes are TRBV7-6 and TRBJ2-2; 8 bases match TRBD1. Per the germline V gene, CDR1 is SGHVS and CDR2 is FNYEAQ. Unmatched junction bases numbered 11, after V lost 10 bases and J lost 7 bases. The CDR3 is 14 residues long. CDR3 sequence reads: CATTQGANLGELFF. In DNA form, the CDR3 reads TGTGCCACTACCCAGGGGGCGAACCTCGGGGAGCTGTTTTTT.

This clone was counted only a few times. The rearrangement joins TRBV28 to TRBJ2-1; 7 nucleotides line up with TRBD1. V trimming: 10 bases; J trimming: 8 bases; junction bases outside the gene matches: 17. Germline CDR1 MDHEN, CDR2 SYDVKM. This CDR3 region has 15 residues. CDR3 DNA sequence: TGTGCCATCGACCGAGGGGGCTTGCAAGCTTATGAGCAGTTCTTC. Translated: CAIDRGGLQAYEQFF.

This clone was recorded a few times. V gene TRBV5-6 combines with J gene TRBJ2-3, with 10 positions matching TRBD2. Trimming at V came to 0 bases and at J to 2 bases, leaving 3 bases not matched to a gene. Germline CDR1 SGHDT, CDR2 YYEEEE. The CDR3 length is 16 residues. In nucleotides, the CDR3 is TGTGCCAGCAGCTTGGTGGGACTAGCGAACACAGATACGCAGTATTTT. Translating it yields CASSLVGLANTDTQYF. The variable domain in full, completed from reference TRBV5-6 and TRBJ2-3, reads DAGVTQSPTHLIKTRGQQVTLRCSPKSGHDTVSWYQQALGQGPQFIFQYYEEEERQRGNFPDRFSGHQFPNYSSELNVNALLLGDSALYLCASSLVGLANTDTQYFGPGTRLTVL.

The rearrangement uses TRBV28 and TRBJ2-7; the match to TRBD1 covers 8 bases. The trim removed 2 bases at V and 6 bases at J, leaving 6 bases unmatched. The CDR3 has 14 residues. Germline V gives CDR1 MDHEN, CDR2 SYDVKM. The CDR3 DNA reads TGTGCCAGCAGTTTAGGGGACAGGAAAGGCGAGCAGTACTTC. Its protein is CASSLGDRKGEQYF.

The sample holds a few counts of this clone. J is TRBJ1-1 and V is TRBV7-6; D call uncertain. Germline CDR1 and CDR2: SGHVS and FNYEAQ. There are 13 residues in the CDR3. V gave up 5 bases and J gave up 0 bases, with 7 bases separating them. CDR3 sequence: CASSPLLNTEAFF. Here the CDR3 DNA reads TGTGCCAGCAGCCCCCTTCTGAACACTGAAGCTTTCTTT.

This clone showed up just a few times. The chain employs TRBV6-6 and TRBJ2-3; 9 bases align to TRBD2. From germline, CDR1 is MNHNY and CDR2 SVGAGI (reference sequence). The CDR3 is made up of 16 amino acids. J was trimmed by 2 bases and V by 5 bases; bases with no gene match: 8. Written as DNA, the CDR3 is TGTGCCAGCAGTCCGGGAGGGACTAGCTACACAGATACGCAGTATTTT. This codes for CASSPGGTSYTDTQYF.

The chain recombines TRBV2 with TRBJ2-5; D not certain. This CDR3 is built from 12 residues. Germline lookup yields CDR1 SNHLY and CDR2 FYNNEI. V gave up 7 bases and J gave up 1 base, with 7 bases separating them. The DNA of the CDR3 is TGTGCCAGCATCGAGGCCCAAGAGACCCAGTACTTC. This codes for CASIEAQETQYF.

There are a few counts of this clone. The DNA for the CDR3 is TGTGCCAGCAGTGAACAATCAGGAGGGAATCAGCCCCAGCATTTT. Amino acid sequence: CASSEQSGGNQPQHF. The chain recombines TRBV6-1 with TRBJ1-5, with D hard to call. Germline-derived CDR1 and CDR2 are MNHNS and SASEGT. The V and J ends lost 2 bases and 4 bases respectively, with 12 bases between them. This CDR3 region has 15 residues.

The V gene is TRBV11-2, the J gene TRBJ1-1; no reliable D call. Trimming stripped 0 bases from V and 11 bases from J, with 13 bases between. This CDR3 is 13 amino acids long. The germline gives CDR1 SGHAT, CDR2 FQNNGV. The CDR3 region has the DNA TGTGCCAGCAGCTTAGATCAGCAGGCCAGGGCTTTCTTT. Protein sequence: CASSLDQQARAFF.

In this sample, this clone turned up a few times. The J gene is TRBJ2-1, the V gene TRBV15, with a weak D call TRBD2 (5 bases). This CDR3 has 12 amino acids. Germline assignment: CDR1 LNHNV and CDR2 YYDKDF (reference sequence). Trimming took 0 bases from V and 15 from J, leaving 12 bases between them. DNA of the CDR3: TGTGCCACCAGCAGAGATGAGCGGAAACGGTTCTTC. Its translation: CATSRDERKRFF.

The CDR3 protein is CATREQEDSYEQYF. The CDR3 DNA reads TGTGCCACCCGAGAGCAAGAGGATTCCTACGAGCAGTACTTC. The chain joins TRBV7-9 to TRBJ2-7; no clear D. V shed 10 bases and J shed 1 base, with 17 bases lying between them. Germline CDR1 and CDR2: SEHNR and FQNEAQ (reference sequence). This CDR3 spans 14 amino acids.

The J gene is TRBJ2-3, the V gene TRBV2; 10 bases fit TRBD1. Germline CDR1 is SNHLY and CDR2 is FYNNEI. This CDR3 spans 13 amino acids. V lost 7 bases, J lost 7 bases, and 5 bases stayed unmatched. The CDR3 protein is CASTGTGANTQYF. The CDR3 coding sequence is TGTGCCAGCACTGGGACAGGGGCGAATACGCAGTATTTT. Complete variable domain (other parts from reference TRBV2 and TRBJ2-3): EPEVTQTPSHQVTQMGQEVILRCVPISNHLYFYWYRQILGQKVEFLVSFYNNEISEKSEIFDDQFSVERPDGSNFTLKIRSTKLEDSAMYFCASTGTGANTQYFGPGTRLTVL.

This clone was counted at least ten times. The chain combines TRBV6-6 with TRBJ1-6; TRBD1 is a possible D gene (5 bases). CDR1 is MNHNY, CDR2 SVGAGI, per germline (reference sequence). The CDR3 is 13 residues long. Trimming cost V 6 bases and J 8 bases, with 11 bases left between them. CDR3 protein: CASSPGPDSPLHF. In DNA, the CDR3 is TGTGCCAGCAGCCCAGGGCCTGATTCACCCCTCCACTTT.

This clone occurred a few times. The CDR3 coding sequence is TGCAGCGTTGGGTCCTACCCAAGTGGAAACACCATATATTTT. Amino acids: CSVGSYPSGNTIYF. The rearrangement joins TRBV29-1 to TRBJ1-3; no firm D call. V was clipped by 4 bases and J by 3 bases, with 13 bases between them. The length of the CDR3 is 14 residues. CDR1 and CDR2 from the germline V gene are SQVTM and ANQGSEA.